A selection of T cell receptor beta chains follows, all from one sample in a study of blood T cell repertoires in COVID-19. Sequencing used immunoSEQ multiplex PCR; TCRdb keeps in-frame clones, though not all of them. The sample yields 250,000 to 350,000 clones, 70% to 90% seen once. Sequenced input: PBMCs or T cells enriched from blood (not recorded which). The receptors shown here come from a woman under 40 who had recovered from COVID-19. The CDR3 runs from the conserved cysteine through the conserved F or W. The D gene is left open where the match is weak. Rows give clone size only sometimes, using once, few, many, or a class for an expanded clone.

TRBD2	TRBV28	15	TRBJ2-1	-	TGTGCCAGCGGACCGGGACTAGCGGGATTAGGTGAGCAGTTCTTC	CASGPGLAGLGEQFF
TRBD1	TRBV6-5	15	TRBJ1-1	-	TGTGCCAGCAGTCAGACAGGGAGTGGGAACACTGAAGCTTTCTTT	CASSQTGSGNTEAFF
-	TRBV5-1	15	TRBJ1-4	-	TGCGCCAGCAGCTCCACAGGGAGGGAGAATGAAAAACTGTTTTTT	CASSSTGRENEKLFF
-	TRBV27	15	TRBJ2-5	-	TGTGCCAGCAGTTCAACCTACCCCGGTCGGGAGACCCAGTACTTC	CASSSTYPGRETQYF
TRBD1	TRBV5-1	14	TRBJ1-1	-	TGCGCCAGCAGTTACGACAGGGGGAACACTGAAGCTTTCTTT	CASSYDRGNTEAFF
TRBD2	TRBV7-8	15	TRBJ2-1	-	TGTGCCAGCAGCTTACTGGCTAGCGGGGGCTATGAGCAGTTCTTC	CASSLLASGGYEQFF
TRBD1	TRBV3-1/TRBV3-2	15	TRBJ1-5	-	TGTGCCAGCAGCTCTCGACAGGGCGGCAATCAGCCCCAGCATTTT	CASSSRQGGNQPQHF
-	TRBV29-1	13	TRBJ1-1	-	TGCAGCGCCGAAGCAGGGCCGAACACTGAAGCTTTCTTT	CSAEAGPNTEAFF
TRBD1	TRBV9	15	TRBJ2-3	-	TGTGCCAGCAGCGTAGCTACAGGGGGCAGAGATACGCAGTATTTT	CASSVATGGRDTQYF
TRBD2	TRBV19	18	TRBJ2-5	-	TGTGCCAGTAGTATTTCGGCTAGCGGGGGGGCCAGTCAAGAGACCCAGTACTTC	CASSISASGGASQETQYF
-	TRBV27	13	TRBJ1-5	-	-	CASSFGAGGPQHF
-	TRBV7-9	17	TRBJ1-2	-	TGTGCCAGCAGCTTAGTTACAGGGAAACCCGGCGCCTATGGCTACACCTTC	CASSLVTGKPGAYGYTF
-	TRBV4-1	13	TRBJ1-2	-	TGCGCCAGCAGCCGCCCCACGGAGTATGGCTACACCTTC	CASSRPTEYGYTF
-	TRBV12-3/TRBV12-4	13	TRBJ2-1	-	TGTGCCAGCAGCGATAGCGGATACAATGAGCAGTTCTTC	CASSDSGYNEQFF
-	TRBV11-2	13	TRBJ1-6	-	TGTGCCAGCAGCTTAAGGCGGTGGTCACCCCTCCACTTT	CASSLRRWSPLHF
TRBD2	TRBV28	16	TRBJ2-2	once	TGTGCCAGCAGTTTCGAAGCGGGGGCTAACACCGGGGAGCTGTTTTTT	CASSFEAGANTGELFF
-	TRBV28	13	TRBJ1-2	few	TGTGCCAGTACGAGGGTGGAAGGTTATGGCTACACCTTC	CASTRVEGYGYTF
-	TRBV29-1	14	TRBJ2-1	-	TGCAGCGTTTCCCAGGGCTACTCCTACAATGAGCAGTTCTTC	CSVSQGYSYNEQFF
-	TRBV28	13	TRBJ1-2	-	TGTGCCAGCACCTTGGGGGGTCTATATGGCTACACCTTC	CASTLGGLYGYTF
-	TRBV7-9	16	TRBJ1-1	-	TGTGCCAGCAGCTACCCCAGCGGGGAAGGGGGCACTGAAGCTTTCTTT	CASSYPSGEGGTEAFF
-	TRBV13	14	TRBJ2-5	-	TGTGCCAGCAGCCCCAGGGACTTACAAGAGACCCAGTACTTC	CASSPRDLQETQYF
-	TRBV5-1	11	TRBJ1-1	-	TGCGCCAGCAGCCAGGGCCCTGAAGCTTTCTTT	CASSQGPEAFF
TRBD2	TRBV28	17	TRBJ2-1	few	TGTGCCAGCAGTTTATCCCGCGGGGGGCAATCCTACAATGAGCAGTTCTTC	CASSLSRGGQSYNEQFF
-	TRBV6-4	16	TRBJ1-3	-	TGTGCCAGCAGTGACCGCCCCCAGGGATCCGGAAACACCATATATTTT	CASSDRPQGSGNTIYF
-	TRBV6-5	13	TRBJ2-7	-	TGTGCCAGCGAGGGAGACACAGCCTACGAGCAGTACTTC	CASEGDTAYEQYF
-	TRBV24-1	13	TRBJ2-2	-	TGTGCCATCGGACAGTTGAACACCGGGGAGCTGTTTTTT	CAIGQLNTGELFF
TRBD2	TRBV20-1	16	TRBJ2-1	-	TGCAGTGCTAGTGGACTAGCGGGGGAGTCCTACAATGAGCAGTTCTTC	CSASGLAGESYNEQFF
TRBD2	TRBV5-1	15	TRBJ2-1	-	TGCGCCAGCAGCAAGCAAGCGGGGGGGTACAATGAGCAGTTCTTC	CASSKQAGGYNEQFF
TRBD2	TRBV10-3	17	TRBJ2-3	-	TGTGCCATCAGTGGAGTTTCTAGCGGGGGAGGCACAGATACGCAGTATTTT	CAISGVSSGGGTDTQYF
-	TRBV6-5	11	TRBJ2-7	few	TGTGCCAGCAAAAGGACATACGAGCAGTACTTC	CASKRTYEQYF
-	TRBV29-1	13	TRBJ1-1	-	TGCAGCGTTGGACAACCGAAGAACACTGAAGCTTTCTTT	CSVGQPKNTEAFF
-	TRBV4-1	14	TRBJ2-7	-	TGCGCCAGCAGCTATCCGGGACAAACCTACGAGCAGTACTTC	CASSYPGQTYEQYF
TRBD1	TRBV28	16	TRBJ1-3	-	TGTGCCAGCAGTTGGGACAGGGACGGGACTGGAAACACCATATATTTT	CASSWDRDGTGNTIYF
-	TRBV19	14	TRBJ1-1	-	TGTGCCACCCAGGTGGGAGGGGCGGTCACTGAAGCTTTCTTT	CATQVGGAVTEAFF
-	TRBV21-1	17	TRBJ1-1	-	TGTGCCAGCAGCAAAGGCCTCCTGTGGGACAGAGAACTTGAAGCTTTCTTT	CASSKGLLWDRELEAFF
-	TRBV28	15	TRBJ1-2	-	TGTGCCAGCACAATTACCCTCCAGGGGCACTATGGCTACACCTTC	CASTITLQGHYGYTF
-	TRBV5-5	16	TRBJ2-5	-	TGTGCCAGCAGCTTGAATTCGCAGGGAGGAACGGAGACCCAGTACTTC	CASSLNSQGGTETQYF
TRBD1	TRBV5-3	14	TRBJ2-7	-	TGTGCCAGAAGCTTGGGGACAGGCCACCACGAGCAGTACTTC	CARSLGTGHHEQYF
-	TRBV11-2	12	TRBJ1-1	-	TGTGCCAGCAGCCCCGACACCTTTGAAGCTTTCTTT	CASSPDTFEAFF
-	TRBV14	13	TRBJ1-2	-	TGTGCCAGCAGCCACGCACTTAACTATGGCTACACCTTC	CASSHALNYGYTF
TRBD1	TRBV28	15	TRBJ1-2	-	TGTGCCAGCAGCGCCCCTTTAACAGGGGTGGGTGGCTACACCTTC	CASSAPLTGVGGYTF
TRBD1	TRBV27	18	TRBJ2-2	-	TGTGCCAGCAGTCCAGACTCCTCCGGGACAGGGCACACCGGGGAGCTGTTTTTT	CASSPDSSGTGHTGELFF
TRBD1	TRBV5-1	14	TRBJ1-1	-	TGCGCCAGCAGTCCCGGGACAGCGAACACTGAAGCTTTCTTT	CASSPGTANTEAFF
-	TRBV2	15	TRBJ1-1	-	TGTGCCAGCAGTGTCGGGGTCTATATGCACACTGAAGCTTTCTTT	CASSVGVYMHTEAFF
-	TRBV10-3	15	TRBJ1-1	-	TGTGCCATCAGTGGCGGCAGGGGTCCGGACACTGAAGCTTTCTTT	CAISGGRGPDTEAFF
-	TRBV21-1	20	TRBJ1-3	-	TGTGCCAGCAGCAAAGAGGTCGTCGGGACAGTTGGCGGGGCTGGAAACACCATATATTTT	CASSKEVVGTVGGAGNTIYF
-	TRBV3-1/TRBV3-2	17	TRBJ2-5	-	TGTGCCAGCAGCCAAGATCGGGCGGGTGGGCCTGCAGAGACCCAGTACTTC	CASSQDRAGGPAETQYF
-	TRBV5-1	14	TRBJ1-4	-	TGCGCCAGCAGCCCCCCAGGGCTGGATGAAAAACTGTTTTTT	CASSPPGLDEKLFF
-	TRBV28	16	TRBJ1-4	-	TGTGCCAGCAGTCCCCTATGGGGGAGGTTGGAGGAAAAACTGTTTTTT	CASSPLWGRLEEKLFF
-	TRBV24-1	15	TRBJ2-5	-	TGTGCCACCAGTGGGGGCGAATTGGAGTCGGAGACCCAGTACTTC	CATSGGELESETQYF
-	TRBV6-5	13	TRBJ2-2	few	TGTGCCAGCAGGGCCCTCCTGGCCGGGGAGCTGTTTTTT	CASRALLAGELFF
TRBD1	TRBV24-1	15	TRBJ2-5	-	TGTGCCACCAGTGACCCCCTGACAGGGGCAGAGACCCAGTACTTC	CATSDPLTGAETQYF
-	TRBV20-1	13	TRBJ1-5	many	TGCAGTGCGAGTTACAGTAGCAATCAGCCCCAGCATTTT	CSASYSSNQPQHF
-	TRBV28	11	TRBJ1-2	-	TGTGCCAGCAGCCGTTACTATGGCTACACCTTC	CASSRYYGYTF
TRBD1	TRBV27	15	TRBJ1-2	-	TGTGCCAGCAGTTTCCACGGGACAGGGGATTATGGCTACACCTTC	CASSFHGTGDYGYTF
-	TRBV13	12	TRBJ1-5	-	TGTGCCAGCAGCTTAGGCCTGCAGCCCCAGCATTTT	CASSLGLQPQHF
-	TRBV7-2	14	TRBJ2-3	-	TGTGCCAGCAGCTTAGTGGGACTTAGGGATACGCAGTATTTT	CASSLVGLRDTQYF